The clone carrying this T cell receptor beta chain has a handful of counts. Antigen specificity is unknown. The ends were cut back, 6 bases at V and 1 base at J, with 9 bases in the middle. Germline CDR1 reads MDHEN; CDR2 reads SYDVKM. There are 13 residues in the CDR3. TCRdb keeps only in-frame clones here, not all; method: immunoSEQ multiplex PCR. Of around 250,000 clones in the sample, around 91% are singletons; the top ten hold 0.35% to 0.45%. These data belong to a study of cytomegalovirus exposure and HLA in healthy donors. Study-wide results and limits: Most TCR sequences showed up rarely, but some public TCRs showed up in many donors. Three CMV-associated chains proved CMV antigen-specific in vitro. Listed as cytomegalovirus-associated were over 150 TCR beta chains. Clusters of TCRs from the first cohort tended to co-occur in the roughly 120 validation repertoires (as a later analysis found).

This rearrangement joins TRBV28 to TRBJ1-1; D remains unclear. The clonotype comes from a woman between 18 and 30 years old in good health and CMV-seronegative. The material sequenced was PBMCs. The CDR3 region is CASSFRPNTEAFF. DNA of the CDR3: TGTGCCAGCAGCTTCAGGCCGAACACTGAAGCTTTCTTT.